This T cell receptor beta chain derives from a study of T cell changes during pregnancy in multiple sclerosis. The V and J ends lost 2 bases and 2 bases, in that order; junction bases with no gene match: 9. This CDR3 comprises 17 residues. Per the germline V gene, CDR1 is SGHAT and CDR2 is FQNNGV. TCRdb's table, derived via immunoSEQ multiplex PCR, lists solely in-frame clones and lacks some. The profile shows some 63,000 clones, roughly 90% of them singletons. The V and J genes are TRBV11-2 and TRBJ1-2; TRBD1 matches 9 bases. Sample: peripheral blood, taken before pregnancy. This clonotype was sampled from a female donor with multiple sclerosis, enrolled in a pregnancy study. The CDR3 nucleotides are TGTGCCAGCAGCTTAAGGCCTCGACAGGGGGGGAACTATGGCTACACCTTC. Protein: CASSLRPRQGGNYGYTF.